Listed below are T cell receptor beta chains from one sample, sequenced in a study of T cell repertoires in cytomegalovirus infection. TCRdb ran MiXCR on the reads and lists one entry per CDR3 protein. The sample includes approximately 180,000 distinct CDR3 sequences, under 25% of them seen just once. What was sequenced was PBMCs. The source of these receptors is a human donor in good health (CMV status not recorded). Some clones in this sample may be carry-over from other donors' samples. CDR3s include the opening cysteine and the closing phenylalanine or tryptophan. The D gene is left open where the match is weak. Clone sizes are given selectively: once, few, many, or a class where the clone is expanded.

size	V	J	D	DNA	CDR3
NA	TRBV5-4	TRBJ2-1	TRBD2	TGTGCCAGCAGCTTACTTCGGACTAGCGGGAGGGGTAGCTCCTACTATGAGCAGTTCTTC	CASSLLRTSGRGSSYYEQFF
many	TRBV7-2	TRBJ1-3	TRBD1	TGTGCCAGCAGCTTAGCGGACAGGGCTGGAAACACCATATATTTT	CASSLADRAGNTIYF
many	TRBV28	TRBJ2-1	NA	TGTGCCAGCAGTAAAGACGGTCGCGAGGATGAGCAGTTCTTC	CASSKDGREDEQFF
NA	TRBV27	TRBJ2-6	NA	TGTGCCAGCGCTGCGGGGGCCTATGGGGCCAACGTCCTGACTTTC	CASAAGAYGANVLTF
few	TRBV15	TRBJ1-1	NA	TGTGCCACCAGCAGAGTCGCAGGGTCGAACACTGAAGCTTTCTTT	CATSRVAGSNTEAFF
NA	TRBV18	TRBJ2-1	NA	TGTGCCAGCTCACCCCTCCCGGGTGGGAGCTCCTACAATGAGCAGTTCTTC	CASSPLPGGSSYNEQFF
NA	TRBV28	TRBJ2-7	NA	TGTGCCAGCAGTTACAGTTTTGCAGAACAGTCGTACGAGCAGTACTTC	CASSYSFAEQSYEQYF
few	TRBV28	TRBJ1-2	TRBD1	TGTGCCAGCACCCATGGGACAGGCAACTATGGCTACACCTTC	CASTHGTGNYGYTF
many	TRBV7-2	TRBJ2-7	NA	TGTGCCAGCAGCCCAGACGGGCACTCCTACGAGCAGTACTTC	CASSPDGHSYEQYF
few	TRBV12-3/TRBV12-4	TRBJ1-1	TRBD1	TGTGCCAGCAGCAACAGGGGCGTGAACACTGAAGCTTTCTTT	CASSNRGVNTEAFF
few	TRBV19	TRBJ2-1	TRBD2	TGTGCCAGTAGTAACGGCGGGAGTACCTACAATGAGCAGTTCTTC	CASSNGGSTYNEQFF
NA	TRBV12-3/TRBV12-4	TRBJ2-7	NA	TGTGCCAGCAGTTTAGGGGCGGGTGTCGCCTACGATCAGTACTTC	CASSLGAGVAYDQYF
NA	TRBV3-1	TRBJ1-1	TRBD1	TGTGCCAGCAGCCGCAGCAGGGGGCGAGAAGCTTTCTTT	CASSRSRGREAFF
many	TRBV6-5	TRBJ1-1	NA	TGTGCCAGCAGATCAAGTGGGGTGAACACTGAAGCTTTCTTT	CASRSSGVNTEAFF
few	TRBV19	TRBJ1-1	NA	TGTGCCAGTAAATACGGTCGGGGTGGGAACACTGAAGCTTTCTTT	CASKYGRGGNTEAFF
NA	TRBV11-2	TRBJ2-5	NA	TGTGCCAGCAGCTTTAGGGGCGGAGGGGAGACCGAGTACTTC	CASSFRGGGETEYF
few	TRBV5-6	TRBJ2-7	NA	TGTGCCAGCAGCCCCGGGACAACCTACGAGCAGTACTTC	CASSPGTTYEQYF
NA	TRBV9	TRBJ1-2	TRBD1	TGTGCCAGCAGCGTAGACAGGGGTTGGGGCTACACCTTC	CASSVDRGWGYTF
NA	TRBV7-4	TRBJ2-3	NA	TGTGCCAGCATCCCCTGGGACCCTAAAAAAGTTACGCAGTATTTT	CASIPWDPKKVTQYF
few	TRBV28	TRBJ1-2	NA	TGTGCCAGCAGCTTACAGGGACGGCCTAACTATGGCTACACCTTC	CASSLQGRPNYGYTF
NA	TRBV28	TRBJ2-3	TRBD2	TGTGCCACCCGCTGGGCGGGAGGGCCAATTACGCAGTATTTT	CATRWAGGPITQYF
NA	TRBV29-1	TRBJ2-7	NA	TGCAGCGTTCAGATCGGGACGGACTTCCTCACCTACGAGCAGTACTTC	CSVQIGTDFLTYEQYF
NA	TRBV19	TRBJ1-2	NA	TGTGCCAGTAGTATACCAGGCAGCCGGGTGAGGGAAGGCTACACCTTC	CASSIPGSRVREGYTF
NA	TRBV14	TRBJ2-5	NA	TGTGCCAGCAGCCAAGATGTCAGACAGGAAGAGACCCAGTACTTC	CASSQDVRQEETQYF
NA	TRBV6-2/TRBV6-3	TRBJ1-5	NA	TGTGCCAGCAGTTACTCATCAAGAGGGGATCAGCCCCAGCATTTT	CASSYSSRGDQPQHF
NA	TRBV12-3/TRBV12-4	TRBJ2-7	NA	TGTGCCAGCAGTGCCCTCTACGAGCAGTACTTC	CASSALYEQYF
many	TRBV12-3/TRBV12-4	TRBJ2-7	TRBD2	TGTGCCAGCAGTTTTTGGGCTAGCGGGAGTTACGAGCAGTACTTC	CASSFWASGSYEQYF
NA	TRBV12-3/TRBV12-4	TRBJ2-7	NA	TGTGCCAGCAGTTTATCTGCAGGGGCGGTCGAGCAGTACTTC	CASSLSAGAVEQYF
NA	TRBV6-1	TRBJ1-1	TRBD1	TGTGCCAGCAGGGAAACCCTTACTCGGCCGACAGGGGCTTTCTTT	CASRETLTRPTGAFF
NA	TRBV28	TRBJ2-5	TRBD2	TGTGCCAGCAGTCCGGGACTAGCGGGAGGTCGGATGGGAGAGACCCAGTACTTC	CASSPGLAGGRMGETQYF
many	TRBV7-2	TRBJ2-1	NA	TGTGCCAGCAGCCACAGCGGGTCACTCAACAATGAGCAGTTCTTC	CASSHSGSLNNEQFF
few	TRBV2	TRBJ1-2	NA	TGTGCCAGCAGTGAAGGTCATGGAGGCTACACCTTC	CASSEGHGGYTF
few	TRBV19	TRBJ2-5	NA	TGTGCCAGTACTGAGGGACGAAGCGAGACCCAGTACTTC	CASTEGRSETQYF
few	TRBV29-1	TRBJ2-4	NA	TGCAGCGTTGCAACTACAAACATTCAGTACTTC	CSVATTNIQYF
NA	TRBV28	TRBJ2-3	NA	TGTGCCAGCAGTTCCCCCCCGCCGGTGCGGGATACGCAGTATTTT	CASSSPPPVRDTQYF
many	TRBV7-9	TRBJ2-5	TRBD2	TGTGCCAGCAGCTCGAGGACTAGCCGGGAGACCCAGTACTTC	CASSSRTSRETQYF
NA	TRBV5-4	TRBJ2-3	TRBD1	TGTGCCAGCAGCCGGACAGGGGAGAGCACAGATACGCAGTATTTT	CASSRTGESTDTQYF
NA	TRBV12-5	TRBJ2-2	TRBD1	TGTGCTAGTGGTTTGCTGGGACAGACCGGGGAGCTGTTTTTT	CASGLLGQTGELFF
few	TRBV7-2	TRBJ1-1	TRBD1	TGTGCCAGCAGCAGGGGACAGCAGAACACTGAAGCTTTCTTT	CASSRGQQNTEAFF
few	TRBV28	TRBJ1-5	TRBD1	TGTGCCAGCTCCTCCGGGACTCCGGGACAGATGAATCAGCCCCAGCATTTT	CASSSGTPGQMNQPQHF
NA	TRBV20-1	TRBJ2-7	NA	TGCAGTGCTAGGGGACCCCACGGGGAATACGAGCAGTACTTC	CSARGPHGEYEQYF
NA	TRBV27	TRBJ1-5	NA	TGTGCCAGCAGCCCTCGTCAGGAGTTTCAGCCCCAGCATTTT	CASSPRQEFQPQHF
NA	TRBV7-2	TRBJ2-3	TRBD2	TGTGCCAGCAGCTTTGGGAGCGGGAGGGTGAAGGATACGCAGTATTTT	CASSFGSGRVKDTQYF